This record concerns one T cell receptor (beta chain) sequence. Its antigen remains unknown. This specimen belongs to a study of cytomegalovirus exposure and HLA in healthy donors. Study results and caveats: The study dropped some indistinguishable V segments, TRBV6-2 and TRBV6-3 among them.

There are 17 residues in the CDR3. Trimming cost V 2 bases and J 1 base, with 15 bases left between them. Germline CDR1 and CDR2: WSHSY and SAAADI. With 60 Vbeta and 13 Jbeta primers, the PCR was carried out. Only in-frame clones appear in the TCRdb table, and some are missing; sequencing was by immunoSEQ multiplex PCR. The sample has some 180,000 clones, about four fifths seen once. Sequencing was carried out using PBMCs. The clonotype originates from a woman under 30 in good health and CMV-seronegative. V gene TRBV10-2 combines with J gene TRBJ2-1; tentatively, D is TRBD2 (6 bases). CDR3 in amino acids: CASSEPWDSLSYNEQFF. In DNA, the CDR3 is TGCGCCAGCAGTGAGCCCTGGGACTCCCTGTCCTACAATGAGCAGTTCTTC.